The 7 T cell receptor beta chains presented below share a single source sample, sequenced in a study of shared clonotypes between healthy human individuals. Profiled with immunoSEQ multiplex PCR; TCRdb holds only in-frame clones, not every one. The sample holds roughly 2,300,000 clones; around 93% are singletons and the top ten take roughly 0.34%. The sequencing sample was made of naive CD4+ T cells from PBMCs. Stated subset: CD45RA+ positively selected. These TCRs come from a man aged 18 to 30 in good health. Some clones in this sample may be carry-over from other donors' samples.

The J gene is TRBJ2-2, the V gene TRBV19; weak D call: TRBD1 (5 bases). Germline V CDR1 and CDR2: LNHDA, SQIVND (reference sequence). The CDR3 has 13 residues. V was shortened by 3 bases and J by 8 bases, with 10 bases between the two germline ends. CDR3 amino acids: CASSIRQLGELFF. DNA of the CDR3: TGTGCCAGTAGTATTCGACAGTTAGGGGAGCTGTTTTTT. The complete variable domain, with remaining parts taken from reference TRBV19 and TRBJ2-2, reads DGGITQSPKYLFRKEGQNVTLSCEQNLNHDAMYWYRQDPGQGLRLIYYSQIVNDFQKGDIAEGYSVSREKKESFPLTVTSAQKNPTAFYLCASSIRQLGELFFGEGSRLTVL.

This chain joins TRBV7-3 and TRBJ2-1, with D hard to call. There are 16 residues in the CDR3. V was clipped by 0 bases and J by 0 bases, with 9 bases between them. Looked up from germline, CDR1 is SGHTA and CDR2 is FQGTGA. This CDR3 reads CASSLTGPGSYNEQFF. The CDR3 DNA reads TGTGCCAGCAGCTTAACAGGCCCAGGCTCCTACAATGAGCAGTTCTTC.

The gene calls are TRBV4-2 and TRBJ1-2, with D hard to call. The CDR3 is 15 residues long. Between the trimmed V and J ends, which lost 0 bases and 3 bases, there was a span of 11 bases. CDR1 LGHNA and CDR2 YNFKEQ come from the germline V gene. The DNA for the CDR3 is TGTGCCAGCAGCCAAGAACGTCGAGATTACTATGGCTACACCTTC. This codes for CASSQERRDYYGYTF.

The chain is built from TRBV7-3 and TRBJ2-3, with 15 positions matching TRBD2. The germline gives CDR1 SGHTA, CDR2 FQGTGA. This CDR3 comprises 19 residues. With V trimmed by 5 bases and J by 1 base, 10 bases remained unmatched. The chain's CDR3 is CASSPKGLAGGGGTDTQYF. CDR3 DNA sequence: TGTGCCAGCAGCCCGAAGGGACTAGCGGGAGGAGGAGGCACAGATACGCAGTATTTT.

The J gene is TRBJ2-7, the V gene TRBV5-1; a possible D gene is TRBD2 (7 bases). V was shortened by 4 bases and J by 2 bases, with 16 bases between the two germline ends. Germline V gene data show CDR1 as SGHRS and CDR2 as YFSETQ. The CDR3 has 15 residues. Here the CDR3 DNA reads TGCGCCAGCAGCCCCACTGGGGGGGCCGCCTACGAGCAGTACTTC. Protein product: CASSPTGGAAYEQYF.

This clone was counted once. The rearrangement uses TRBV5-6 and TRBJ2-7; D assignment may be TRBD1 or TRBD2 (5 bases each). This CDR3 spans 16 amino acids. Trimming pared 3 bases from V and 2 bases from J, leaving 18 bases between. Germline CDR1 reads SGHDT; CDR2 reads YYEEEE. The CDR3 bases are TGTGCCAGCAGCTGGTACCGGGGCGGAACACCCTACGAGCAGTACTTC. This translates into CASSWYRGGTPYEQYF.

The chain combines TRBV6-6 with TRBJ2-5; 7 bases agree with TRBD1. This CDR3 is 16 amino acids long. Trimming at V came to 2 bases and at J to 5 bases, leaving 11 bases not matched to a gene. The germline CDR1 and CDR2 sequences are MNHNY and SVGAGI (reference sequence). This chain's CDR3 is CASSYPGRGLGETQYF. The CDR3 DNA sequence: TGTGCCAGCAGTTACCCGGGCAGGGGGTTGGGCGAGACCCAGTACTTC.